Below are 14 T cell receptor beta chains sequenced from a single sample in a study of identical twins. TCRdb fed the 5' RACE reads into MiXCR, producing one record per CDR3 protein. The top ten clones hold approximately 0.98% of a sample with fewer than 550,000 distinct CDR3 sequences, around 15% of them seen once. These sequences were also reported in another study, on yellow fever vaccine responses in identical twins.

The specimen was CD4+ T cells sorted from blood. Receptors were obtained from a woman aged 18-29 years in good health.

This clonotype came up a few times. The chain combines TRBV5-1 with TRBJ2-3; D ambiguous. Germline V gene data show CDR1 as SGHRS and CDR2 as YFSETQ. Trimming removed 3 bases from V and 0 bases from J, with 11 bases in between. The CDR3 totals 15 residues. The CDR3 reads CASSSLGLSTDTQYF. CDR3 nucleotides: TGCGCCAGCAGCTCCCTCGGGCTGAGCACAGATACGCAGTATTTT. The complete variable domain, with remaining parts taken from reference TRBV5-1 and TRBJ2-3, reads KAGVTQTPRYLIKTRGQQVTLSCSPISGHRSVSWYQQTPGQGLQFLFEYFSETQRNKGNFPGRFSGRQFSNSRSEMNVSTLELGDSALYLCASSSLGLSTDTQYFGPGTRLTVL.

In DNA, the CDR3 is TGCAGTGCTAGGTGGGGCCAGGGCCTTAGCTCTGGGGCCAACGTCCTGACTTTC. Translation: CSARWGQGLSSGANVLTF. The J gene is TRBJ2-6, the V gene TRBV20-1, with D maybe TRBD1 (5 bases). The V end lost 3 bases, the J end lost 0 bases, and 18 bases lay between the germline ends. The CDR3 has 18 residues. CDR1 DFQATT and CDR2 SNEGSKA come from the germline V gene (reference sequence).

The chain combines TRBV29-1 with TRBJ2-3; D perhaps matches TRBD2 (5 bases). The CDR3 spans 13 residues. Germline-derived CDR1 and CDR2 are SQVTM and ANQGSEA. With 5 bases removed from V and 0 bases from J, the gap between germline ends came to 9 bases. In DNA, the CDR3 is TGCAGCGTTTCACGGACTAGCACAGATACGCAGTATTTT. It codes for CSVSRTSTDTQYF.

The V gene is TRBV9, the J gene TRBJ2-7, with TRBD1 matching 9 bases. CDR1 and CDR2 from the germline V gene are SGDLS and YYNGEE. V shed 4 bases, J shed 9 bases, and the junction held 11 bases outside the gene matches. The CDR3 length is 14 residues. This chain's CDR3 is CASSLWDREGWQYF. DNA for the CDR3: TGTGCCAGCAGCCTGTGGGACAGGGAGGGTTGGCAGTACTTC.

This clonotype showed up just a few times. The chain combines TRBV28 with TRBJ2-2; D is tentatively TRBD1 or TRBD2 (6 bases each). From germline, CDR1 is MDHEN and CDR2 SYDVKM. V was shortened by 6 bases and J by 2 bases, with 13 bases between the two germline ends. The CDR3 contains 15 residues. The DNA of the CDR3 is TGTGCCAGCAGGGAAGGAGGGGGAAACACCGGGGAGCTGTTTTTT. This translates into CASREGGGNTGELFF.

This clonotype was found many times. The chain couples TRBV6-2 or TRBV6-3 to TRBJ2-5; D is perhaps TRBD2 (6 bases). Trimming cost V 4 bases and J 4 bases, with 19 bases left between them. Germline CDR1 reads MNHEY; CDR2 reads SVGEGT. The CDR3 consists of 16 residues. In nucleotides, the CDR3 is TGTGCCAGCAGTTCTAGCCGGACCCGGGGGAGAGAGACCCAGTACTTC. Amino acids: CASSSSRTRGRETQYF.

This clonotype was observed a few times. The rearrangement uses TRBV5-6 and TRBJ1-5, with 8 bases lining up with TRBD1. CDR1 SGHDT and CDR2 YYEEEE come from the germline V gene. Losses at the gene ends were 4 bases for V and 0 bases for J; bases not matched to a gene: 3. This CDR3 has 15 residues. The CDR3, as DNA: TGTGCCAGCAGCCTCCAGGGGGCTAGCAATCAGCCCCAGCATTTT. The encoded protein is CASSLQGASNQPQHF.

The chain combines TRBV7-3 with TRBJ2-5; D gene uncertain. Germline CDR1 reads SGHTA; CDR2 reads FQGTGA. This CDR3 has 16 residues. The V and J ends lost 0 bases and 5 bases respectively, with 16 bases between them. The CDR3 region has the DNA TGTGCCAGCAGCTTAACCGGGTCGATTGCACTCGAGACCCAGTACTTC. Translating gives CASSLTGSIALETQYF.

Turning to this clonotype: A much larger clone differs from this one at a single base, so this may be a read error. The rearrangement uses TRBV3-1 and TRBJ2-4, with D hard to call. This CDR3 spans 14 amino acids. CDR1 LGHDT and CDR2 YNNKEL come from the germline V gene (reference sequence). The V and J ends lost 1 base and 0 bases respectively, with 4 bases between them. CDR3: CASSQVVAKNIQYF. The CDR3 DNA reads TGTGCCAGCAGCCAAGTAGTAGCCAAAAACATTCAGTACTTC.

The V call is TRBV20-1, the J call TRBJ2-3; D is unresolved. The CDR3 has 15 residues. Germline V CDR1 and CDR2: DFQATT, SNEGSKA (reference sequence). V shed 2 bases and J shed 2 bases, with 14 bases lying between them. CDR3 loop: CSARRVTTLTDTQYF. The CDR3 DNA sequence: TGCAGTGCTAGAAGGGTAACGACCCTCACAGATACGCAGTATTTT.

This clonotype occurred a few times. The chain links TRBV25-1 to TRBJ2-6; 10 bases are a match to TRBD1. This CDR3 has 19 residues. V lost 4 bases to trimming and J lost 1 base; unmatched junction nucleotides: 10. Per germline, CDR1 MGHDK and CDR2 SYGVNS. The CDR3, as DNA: TGTGCCAGCAGTGGGTTGACAGGGGGCTTCAGGTCTGGGGCCAACGTCCTGACTTTC. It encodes CASSGLTGGFRSGANVLTF.

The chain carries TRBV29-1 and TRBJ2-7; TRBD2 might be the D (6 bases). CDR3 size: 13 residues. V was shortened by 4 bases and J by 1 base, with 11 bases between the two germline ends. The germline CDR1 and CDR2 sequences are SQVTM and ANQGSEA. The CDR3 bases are TGCAGCGTTGGGGGTGGGAGGTCCTACGAGCAGTACTTC. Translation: CSVGGGRSYEQYF.

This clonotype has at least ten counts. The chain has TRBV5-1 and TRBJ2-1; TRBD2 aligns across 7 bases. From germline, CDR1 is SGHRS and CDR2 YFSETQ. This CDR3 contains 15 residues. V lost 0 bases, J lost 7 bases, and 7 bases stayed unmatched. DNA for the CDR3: TGCGCCAGCAGCTTGGCCGGAGCGGGATTAAATGAGCAGTTCTTC. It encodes CASSLAGAGLNEQFF.

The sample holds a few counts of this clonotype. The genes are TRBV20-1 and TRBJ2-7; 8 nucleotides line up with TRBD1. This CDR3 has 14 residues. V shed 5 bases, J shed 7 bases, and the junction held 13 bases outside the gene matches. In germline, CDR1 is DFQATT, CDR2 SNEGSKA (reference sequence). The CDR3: CSAPGRGQGWEQYF. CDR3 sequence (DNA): TGCAGTGCTCCTGGACGTGGACAGGGTTGGGAGCAGTACTTC.